Each of the 20 T cell receptor beta chains below was sequenced from the same sample in a study of T cell responses to AZD1222 COVID-19 vaccine. Method: immunoSEQ multiplex PCR; TCRdb's copy keeps in-frame clones and lacks some. The sample lists some 48,000 clones, 70% to 90% seen once, with approximately 7% in the top ten. Here the sequenced sample was peripheral blood, taken 28 days after the second AZD1222 dose. These receptor sequences come from an adult who received the AZD1222 COVID-19 vaccine.

The genes are TRBV4-3 and TRBJ2-5; 11 bases align to TRBD1. Germline loops: CDR1 LGHNA, CDR2 YSLEER. The length of the CDR3 is 15 residues. Trimming at V came to 3 bases and at J to 7 bases, leaving 7 bases not matched to a gene. CDR3 loop: CASSQDRGPGGTQYF. CDR3 sequence (DNA): TGCGCCAGCAGCCAGGACAGGGGGCCTGGGGGGACCCAGTACTTC.

Only a few counts were recorded for this clone. The V gene is TRBV27, the J gene TRBJ2-2; D unclear. With 5 bases removed from V and 4 bases from J, the gap between germline ends came to 8 bases. CDR3 length equals 13 residues. Germline CDR1 is MNHEY and CDR2 is SMNVEV (reference sequence). For the CDR3, the DNA is TGTGCCAGCAGTCATAGGAGCACCGGGGAGCTGTTTTTT. It translates to CASSHRSTGELFF.

The chain combines TRBV10-3 with TRBJ2-1, with D perhaps given as TRBD1 or TRBD2 (6 bases each). V lost 0 bases and J lost 8, with 11 bases in between. Germline V gene sequence: CDR1 ENHRY, CDR2 SYGVKD. The length of the CDR3 is 14 residues. The CDR3 reads CAISESTGAHEQFF. CDR3 in DNA: TGTGCCATCAGTGAGTCGACGGGGGCCCATGAGCAGTTCTTC.

This chain joins TRBV18 and TRBJ1-4; D ambiguous. Germline V gene data show CDR1 as KGHSH and CDR2 as LQKENI. Trimming left V 4 bases short and J 3 bases short, with 9 bases between. The CDR3 spans 14 residues. The CDR3 nucleotides read TGTGCCAGCTCACAACAGAATTCTAATGAAAAACTGTTTTTT. Amino acid sequence: CASSQQNSNEKLFF.

The chain has TRBV4-3 and TRBJ2-7, with D tentatively TRBD2 (5 bases). V was cut by 2 bases and J by 4 bases, with 18 bases left in between. The CDR3 is 16 residues long. Germline V gene sequence: CDR1 LGHNA, CDR2 YSLEER. The CDR3 protein is CASSQYIAKGWYEQYF. The CDR3, as DNA: TGCGCCAGCAGCCAATACATAGCGAAAGGGTGGTACGAGCAGTACTTC.

In nucleotides, the CDR3 is TGTGCCAGCAGCACCCGACAGGCACCGAACACTGAAGCTTTCTTT. It encodes CASSTRQAPNTEAFF. The rearrangement joins TRBV9 to TRBJ1-1; D possibly corresponds to TRBD1 (6 bases). Germline assignment: CDR1 SGDLS and CDR2 YYNGEE. CDR3 length equals 15 residues. V gave up 4 bases and J gave up 1 base, with 14 bases separating them.

CDR3 coding DNA: TGTGCCAGCAGCCCAGGACAGGATTATGGCTACACCTTC. Translation: CASSPGQDYGYTF. The chain carries TRBV2 and TRBJ1-2; the match to TRBD1 covers 7 bases. The germline gives CDR1 SNHLY, CDR2 FYNNEI. The length of the CDR3 is 13 residues. V shed 6 bases and J 5 bases; nucleotides not matched to a gene: 6.

This sequence joins TRBV11-3 and TRBJ2-7, with 12 bases matching TRBD2. J was trimmed by 1 base and V by 8 bases; bases with no gene match: 0. Germline V gives CDR1 SGHNT, CDR2 YENEEA. This CDR3 contains 13 residues. CDR3: CASGLAGSYEQYF. CDR3 bases: TGTGCCAGCGGACTAGCGGGGTCCTACGAGCAGTACTTC.

The chain employs TRBV25-1 and TRBJ2-5; 10 bases match TRBD1. V was clipped by 4 bases and J by 9 bases; unmatched bases: 5. The CDR3 spans 13 residues. CDR1 and CDR2 from the germline V gene are MGHDK and SYGVNS. The CDR3 DNA reads as TGTGCCAGCAGTGGACAGGGGGCGCAGGCCCAGTACTTC. Protein: CASSGQGAQAQYF.

The rearrangement links TRBV7-9 to TRBJ2-1, with a weak D call TRBD1 (6 bases). Germline V CDR1 and CDR2: SEHNR, FQNEAQ (reference sequence). This CDR3 is 15 amino acids long. The V gene lost 5 bases and the J gene lost 5 bases, with 16 bases spanning the gap. The CDR3 is CASSGGTYVDNEQFF. The CDR3, as DNA: TGTGCCAGCAGCGGGGGCACGTACGTCGACAATGAGCAGTTCTTC.

The CDR3 DNA reads TGTGCCGTCCTGCCCTACAGGGGGCGGCATGGCTACACCTTC. It codes for CAVLPYRGRHGYTF. This chain connects TRBV2 to TRBJ1-2, with 9 bases identical to TRBD1. The junction had 13 bases not matched to a gene; V was cut back by 11 bases and J by 6 bases. This CDR3 is built from 14 residues. Germline loops: CDR1 SNHLY, CDR2 FYNNEI.

The genes are TRBV21-1 and TRBJ2-4; TRBD1 is the table's D call and was not checked against the DNA. TRBV21-1 is assigned pseudogene status. This CDR3 has 16 amino acids. The CDR3 coding sequence is TGTGCCAGCAGCAGCGCGACAGGGGCCCTCAAAAACATTCAGTACTTC. Translation: CASSSATGALKNIQYF.

The genes are TRBV29-1 and TRBJ2-1; 8 bases map to TRBD1. The CDR3 runs 13 residues. Germline V lookup: CDR1 SQVTM, CDR2 ANQGSEA. V lost 7 bases to trimming and J lost 2 bases; unmatched junction nucleotides: 4. CDR3 residues: CSATTGAYNEQFF. CDR3 sequence (DNA): TGCAGCGCCACGACAGGGGCCTACAATGAGCAGTTCTTC.

This chain uses TRBV13 with TRBJ1-1; D is unresolved. The CDR3 extends over 13 amino acids. Germline V CDR1 and CDR2: PRHDT, FYEKMQ (reference sequence). V lost 5 bases and J 5 bases, leaving 12 bases between the germline ends. CDR3 region: CASSAGRGTEAFF. The CDR3 nucleotides read TGTGCCAGCAGCGCAGGCAGAGGAACTGAAGCTTTCTTT.

The V call is TRBV28, the J call TRBJ2-3, with D maybe TRBD2 (5 bases). Trimming cost V 2 bases and J 6 bases, with 6 bases left between them. This CDR3 spans 12 amino acids. CDR1 is MDHEN and CDR2 is SYDVKM in the germline V gene. The CDR3 here is CASSLTGDTQYF. The CDR3 bases are TGTGCCAGCAGTTTAACGGGGGATACGCAGTATTTT.

The V gene is TRBV30, the J gene TRBJ2-2; possibly TRBD1 for D (5 bases). Germline CDR1 and CDR2: GTSNPN and SVGIG (reference sequence). V was trimmed by 2 bases and J by 3 bases, leaving 10 bases between them. The CDR3 totals 14 residues. CDR3 sequence (DNA): TGTGCCTGGAGTCTGAGCAGGGACACCGGGGAGCTGTTTTTT. It codes for CAWSLSRDTGELFF. The full variable domain, rest sourced from reference TRBV30 and TRBJ2-2, is SQTIHQWPATLVQPVGSPLSLECTVEGTSNPNLYWYRQAAGRGLQLLFYSVGIGQISSEVPQNLSASRPQDRQFILSSKKLLLSDSGFYLCAWSLSRDTGELFFGEGSRLTVL.

J is TRBJ1-3 and V is TRBV7-9; possible D gene TRBD1, 5 bases. The CDR3 runs 16 residues. CDR1 SEHNR and CDR2 FQNEAQ come from the germline V gene (reference sequence). The germline V and J ends were trimmed by 5 bases and 0 bases, with 14 bases remaining between them. The CDR3 protein is CASSQKGKLSGNTIYF. The CDR3 nucleotides read TGTGCCAGCAGCCAGAAGGGGAAACTCTCTGGAAACACCATATATTTT.

This clone occurred once. The chain joins TRBV28 to TRBJ2-6; D is possibly TRBD2 (6 bases). Per the germline V gene, CDR1 is MDHEN and CDR2 is SYDVKM. The CDR3 contains 19 residues. Between the trimmed V and J ends, which lost 6 bases and 0 bases, there was a span of 21 bases. The CDR3 region has the DNA TGTGCCAGCAGACCTACCCCGGGACTCACACCCTCTGGGGCCAACGTCCTGACTTTC. Translated, it gives CASRPTPGLTPSGANVLTF.

The V call is TRBV29-1, the J call TRBJ2-7; the D is unclear. Germline values: CDR1 SQVTM, CDR2 ANQGSEA. The CDR3 spans 14 residues. Trimming took off 6 bases at V and 0 bases at J, with 15 bases between the two ends. The CDR3 loop is CSVGISFNSYEQYF. As DNA, the CDR3 is TGCAGCGTAGGGATCAGTTTTAACTCCTACGAGCAGTACTTC.

The J gene is TRBJ2-2, the V gene TRBV18; no clear D gene. Trimming took off 11 bases at V and 1 base at J, with 17 bases between the two ends. CDR1 is KGHSH, CDR2 LQKENI, per germline. The CDR3 has 15 amino acids. This CDR3 is CAASSWRKNTGELFF. In nucleotides, the CDR3 is TGTGCCGCATCTAGTTGGCGGAAGAACACCGGGGAGCTGTTTTTT.